Each of the 19 T cell receptor beta chains below was sequenced from the same sample in a study of blood T cell repertoires in COVID-19. Some clones are missing from TCRdb's copy, which holds only in-frame ones; the method was immunoSEQ multiplex PCR. This sample yields 65,000 to 85,000 clones, of which about four fifths are seen a single time; 5.4% belongs to the top ten. The sequenced sample consisted of peripheral blood. Receptor source: an elderly woman with active or convalescent COVID-19.

This clone was recorded once. The chain is built from TRBV28 and TRBJ1-5; no clear D. The CDR3 has 18 amino acids. Trimming removed 3 bases from V and 0 bases from J, with 18 bases in between. Germline-derived CDR1 and CDR2 are MDHEN and SYDVKM. CDR3 sequence reads: CASSFYILVGYSNQPQHF. The CDR3 nucleotides read TGTGCCAGCAGTTTTTACATATTAGTGGGCTATAGCAATCAGCCCCAGCATTTT.

V gene TRBV18 combines with J gene TRBJ2-5; TRBD1 is a possible D gene (6 bases). This CDR3 has 13 amino acids. V was pared by 7 bases and J by 2 bases, with 11 bases between. The germline V gene has CDR1 KGHSH and CDR2 LQKENI. CDR3 DNA sequence: TGTGCCAGCTTCGGACAGTCTCAAGAGACCCAGTACTTC. It specifies CASFGQSQETQYF. Together with reference TRBV18 and TRBJ2-5, the CDR3 gives the full variable domain: NAGVMQNPRHLVRRRGQEARLRCSPMKGHSHVYWYRQLPEEGLKFMVYLQKENIIDESGMPKERFSAEFPKEGPSILRIQQVVRGDSAAYFCASFGQSQETQYFGPGTRLLVL.

The DNA for the CDR3 is TGTGCCAGCACCGCCGGGACAGGGATTTTTAGCAATCAGCCCCAGCATTTT. It encodes CASTAGTGIFSNQPQHF. The rearrangement links TRBV28 to TRBJ1-5, with 9 positions matching TRBD1. After removal of 7 bases from V and 0 bases from J, the junction contained 10 bases not matched to a gene. The CDR3 contains 17 residues. Germline V gene data show CDR1 as MDHEN and CDR2 as SYDVKM.

This clone was seen a few times. V gene TRBV19 combines with J gene TRBJ2-1; 9 bases line up with TRBD2. The germline V gene has CDR1 LNHDA and CDR2 SQIVND (reference sequence). V was clipped by 0 bases and J by 10 bases; unmatched bases: 10. CDR3 length: 16 amino acids. CDR3 sequence reads: CASSIDRGWREGEQFF. As DNA, the CDR3 is TGTGCCAGTAGTATAGATCGAGGGTGGCGGGAGGGCGAGCAGTTCTTC.

The rearrangement joins TRBV5-1 to TRBJ2-1, with D perhaps matching TRBD2 (7 bases). The V end lost 4 bases, the J end lost 8 bases, and 22 bases lay between the germline ends. There are 16 residues in the CDR3. Per the germline V gene, CDR1 is SGHRS and CDR2 is YFSETQ. CDR3 residues: CASSAHPGGWVDEQFF. CDR3 bases: TGCGCCAGCAGCGCACACCCGGGGGGCTGGGTGGATGAGCAGTTCTTC.

The chain is built from TRBV29-1 and TRBJ2-7; D possibly corresponds to TRBD1 (6 bases). CDR1 is SQVTM and CDR2 is ANQGSEA in the germline V gene. The CDR3 spans 11 residues. Trimming removed 5 bases at V and 7 bases at J, with 12 bases between. CDR3 in amino acids: CSVSQGPEQYF. CDR3 sequence (DNA): TGCAGCGTTTCACAGGGTCCTGAGCAGTACTTC.

The V gene is TRBV28, the J gene TRBJ2-3; D remains ambiguous. There are 13 residues in the CDR3. The germline gives CDR1 MDHEN, CDR2 SYDVKM. Trimming stripped 5 bases from V and 2 bases from J, with 8 bases between. Here the CDR3 reads CASSRTYTDTQYF. CDR3 nucleotide sequence: TGTGCCAGCAGTCGTACTTACACAGATACGCAGTATTTT. Together with reference TRBV28 and TRBJ2-3, the CDR3 gives the full variable domain: DVKVTQSSRYLVKRTGEKVFLECVQDMDHENMFWYRQDPGLGLRLIYFSYDVKMKEKGDIPEGYSVSREKKERFSLILESASTNQTSMYLCASSRTYTDTQYFGPGTRLTVL.

The rearrangement links TRBV11-3 to TRBJ2-5; D unclear. The V gene lost 5 bases and the J gene lost 4 bases, with 11 bases spanning the gap. This CDR3 is 13 amino acids long. Germline CDR1 SGHNT, CDR2 YENEEA. For the CDR3, the DNA is TGTGCCAGCAGCCCCGGGTCCTCAGAGACCCAGTACTTC. Its protein product is CASSPGSSETQYF.

The V and J genes are TRBV7-2 and TRBJ2-2, with 8 bases aligning to TRBD2. The length of the CDR3 is 19 residues. The V and J ends lost 3 bases and 5 bases, in that order; junction bases with no gene match: 17. Germline CDR1 SGHTA, CDR2 FQGNSA. For the CDR3, the DNA is TGTGCCAGCAGCTTTAGTCGGCTTTCGGCGGGGGGCAGGACCGGGGAGCTGTTTTTT. The encoded protein is CASSFSRLSAGGRTGELFF. Drawing the rest from reference TRBV7-2 and TRBJ2-2, the complete variable domain is GAGVSQSPSNKVTEKGKDVELRCDPISGHTALYWYRQSLGQGLEFLIYFQGNSAPDKSGLPSDRFSAERTGGSVSTLTIQRTQQEDSAVYLCASSFSRLSAGGRTGELFFGEGSRLTVL.

The rearrangement uses TRBV5-6 and TRBJ2-5; maybe TRBD2 (7 bases). Per the germline V gene, CDR1 is SGHDT and CDR2 is YYEEEE. This CDR3 has 14 residues. V was cut by 4 bases and J by 4 bases, with 14 bases left in between. The CDR3 region has the DNA TGTGCCAGCAGCCTCGCGGGGGCGCGAGAGACCCAGTACTTC. Translating it yields CASSLAGARETQYF.

V and J are TRBV6-2 or TRBV6-3 and TRBJ2-5, with a tentative D call TRBD1 (6 bases). Trimming removed 6 bases from V and 2 bases from J, with 16 bases in between. Germline V gene data show CDR1 as MNHEY and CDR2 as SVGEGT. There are 15 residues in the CDR3. The CDR3 reads CASSPPTGLQETQYF. In nucleotides, the CDR3 is TGTGCCAGCAGCCCCCCGACAGGTCTTCAAGAGACCCAGTACTTC.

The rearrangement links TRBV14 to TRBJ2-5; maybe TRBD1 (5 bases). V lost 2 bases and J lost 4, with 14 bases in between. This CDR3 is built from 15 residues. Germline CDR1 and CDR2: SGHDN and FVKESK. The CDR3 sequence: CASSQWIHQGETQYF. CDR3 bases: TGTGCCAGCAGCCAATGGATTCATCAGGGAGAGACCCAGTACTTC.

V gene TRBV5-1 combines with J gene TRBJ2-5, with TRBD1 matching 7 bases. This CDR3 spans 15 amino acids. With 4 bases clipped from V and 2 bases from J, the junction kept 8 bases outside the gene matches. Germline V lookup: CDR1 SGHRS, CDR2 YFSETQ. The CDR3 reads CASSRTGTEQETQYF. The CDR3 DNA follows: TGCGCCAGCAGCCGGACCGGGACAGAGCAAGAGACCCAGTACTTC.

This chain links TRBV6-5 with TRBJ2-1, with 8 bases fitting TRBD2. The germline gives CDR1 MNHEY, CDR2 SVGAGI. The ends lost 8 bases at V and 4 bases at J; junction bases unmatched: 4. This CDR3 region has 13 residues. CDR3 DNA sequence: TGTGCCAGCCGCGGGGGGAAATACAATGAGCAGTTCTTC. This codes for CASRGGKYNEQFF.

The gene calls are TRBV7-2 and TRBJ1-1, with TRBD1 as a possible D gene (5 bases). Trimming took off 5 bases at V and 3 bases at J, with 19 bases between the two ends. The CDR3 runs 16 residues. Germline V gives CDR1 SGHTA, CDR2 FQGNSA. Written as DNA, the CDR3 is TGTGCCAGCAGCCACCCTCTCGGGGGTGTAGACACTGAAGCTTTCTTT. Translation gives CASSHPLGGVDTEAFF. The full variable domain, in which reference TRBV7-2 and TRBJ1-1 provide the parts outside the CDR3, is GAGVSQSPSNKVTEKGKDVELRCDPISGHTALYWYRQSLGQGLEFLIYFQGNSAPDKSGLPSDRFSAERTGGSVSTLTIQRTQQEDSAVYLCASSHPLGGVDTEAFFGQGTRLTVV.

The DNA for the CDR3 is TGTGCCAGTAGTCTGTGGGGGGGCACCTACGAGCAGTACTTC. Translated, it gives CASSLWGGTYEQYF. The V gene is TRBV19, the J gene TRBJ2-7; TRBD2 might be the D (7 bases). The CDR3 length is 14 residues. Trimming removed 5 bases at V and 2 bases at J, with 13 bases between. Germline lookup yields CDR1 LNHDA and CDR2 SQIVND (reference sequence).

The chain recombines TRBV11-2 with TRBJ1-5; D is unclear. Trimming removed 2 bases from V and 3 bases from J, with 14 bases in between. There are 16 residues in the CDR3. Germline loops: CDR1 SGHAT, CDR2 FQNNGV. CDR3 amino acids: CASSLRPATVNQPQHF. As DNA, the CDR3 is TGTGCCAGCAGCTTACGGCCTGCGACTGTCAATCAGCCCCAGCATTTT. The full variable domain, in which reference TRBV11-2 and TRBJ1-5 provide the parts outside the CDR3, is EAGVAQSPRYKIIEKRQSVAFWCNPISGHATLYWYQQILGQGPKLLIQFQNNGVVDDSQLPKDRFSAERLKGVDSTLKIQPAKLEDSAVYLCASSLRPATVNQPQHFGDGTRLSIL.

The chain is built from TRBV18 and TRBJ2-7; D possibly corresponds to TRBD1 (6 bases). CDR1 and CDR2 from the germline V gene are KGHSH and LQKENI. V lost 8 bases and J 0 bases, leaving 14 bases between the germline ends. The CDR3 consists of 14 residues. Written as DNA, the CDR3 is TGTGCCAGCGTCGATGGGGGCCTCTCCTACGAGCAGTACTTC. Protein: CASVDGGLSYEQYF.

The chain uses TRBV5-1 and TRBJ1-6, with a tentative D call TRBD1 (5 bases). CDR1 SGHRS and CDR2 YFSETQ come from the germline V gene. V was trimmed by 0 bases and J by 9 bases, leaving 13 bases between them. This CDR3 has 15 residues. The CDR3 region is CASSLGQREVSPLHF. The CDR3 nucleotides read TGCGCCAGCAGCTTGGGACAGAGAGAGGTTTCACCCCTCCACTTT.